This TCR beta chain was captured in a study of T cell responses to AZD1222 COVID-19 vaccine. This clone was counted a few times. The antigen is undetermined. Germline assignment: CDR1 SGDLS and CDR2 YYNGEE. The V end lost 3 bases, the J end lost 7 bases, and 19 bases lay between the germline ends. CDR3 size: 15 residues. The study's findings and limits: Spike-wide vaccine-associated CD4 TCRs dominated at 160-218 and 743-854. All repertoire sampling was performed exclusively after the peak T cell response. Clonal diversity may have been underestimated, and the donors were mostly white British, with more females than males.

The assay was immunoSEQ multiplex PCR, and TCRdb's table has in-frame clones only and misses some. This table holds under 150,000 clones, 85% to 90% found once. The source of this sequence is an adult in good health. Material: peripheral blood, obtained on day 0 of AZD1222 vaccination. This chain connects TRBV9 to TRBJ1-2; D perhaps matches TRBD1 (5 bases). The CDR3 bases are TGTGCCAGCAGCGATCGCAGGCGCGGTGGGGGTGGCTACACCTTC. Its protein is CASSDRRRGGGGYTF. The full variable domain, rest sourced from reference TRBV9 and TRBJ1-2, is DSGVTQTPKHLITATGQRVTLRCSPRSGDLSVYWYQQSLDQGLQFLIQYYNGEERAKGNILERFSAQQFPDLHSELNLSSLELGDSALYFCASSDRRRGGGGYTFGSGTRLTVV.